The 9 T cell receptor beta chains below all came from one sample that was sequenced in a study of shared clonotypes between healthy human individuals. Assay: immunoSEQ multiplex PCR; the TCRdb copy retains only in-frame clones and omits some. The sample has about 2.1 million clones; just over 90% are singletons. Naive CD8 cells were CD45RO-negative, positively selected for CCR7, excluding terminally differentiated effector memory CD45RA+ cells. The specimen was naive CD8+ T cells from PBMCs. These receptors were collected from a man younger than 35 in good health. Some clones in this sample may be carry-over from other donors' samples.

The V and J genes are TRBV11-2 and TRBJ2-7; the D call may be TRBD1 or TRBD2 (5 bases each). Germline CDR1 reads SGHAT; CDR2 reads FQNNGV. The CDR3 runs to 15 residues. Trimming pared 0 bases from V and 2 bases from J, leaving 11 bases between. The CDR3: CASSLDLGVTYEQYF. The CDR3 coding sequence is TGTGCCAGCAGCTTAGATCTGGGGGTTACCTACGAGCAGTACTTC.

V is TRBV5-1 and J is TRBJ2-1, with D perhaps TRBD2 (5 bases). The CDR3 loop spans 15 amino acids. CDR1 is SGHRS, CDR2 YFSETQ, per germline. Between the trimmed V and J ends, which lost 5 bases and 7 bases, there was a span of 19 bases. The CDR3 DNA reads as TGCGCCAGCAGTCCAACCACGGACTCCAGGAATGAGCAGTTCTTC. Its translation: CASSPTTDSRNEQFF.

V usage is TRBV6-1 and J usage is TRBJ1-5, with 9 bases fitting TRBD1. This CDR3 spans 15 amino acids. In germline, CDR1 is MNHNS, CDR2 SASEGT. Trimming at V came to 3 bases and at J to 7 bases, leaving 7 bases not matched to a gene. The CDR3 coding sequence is TGTGCCAGCAGTGACGGACAGGGGCTGGGACAGCCCCAGCATTTT. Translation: CASSDGQGLGQPQHF.

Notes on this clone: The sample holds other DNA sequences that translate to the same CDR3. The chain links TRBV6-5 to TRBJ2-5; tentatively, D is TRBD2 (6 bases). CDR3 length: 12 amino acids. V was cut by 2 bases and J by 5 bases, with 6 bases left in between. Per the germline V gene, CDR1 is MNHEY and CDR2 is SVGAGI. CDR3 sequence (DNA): TGTGCCAGCAGTTACGGGGGGGAGACCCAGTACTTC. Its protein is CASSYGGETQYF.

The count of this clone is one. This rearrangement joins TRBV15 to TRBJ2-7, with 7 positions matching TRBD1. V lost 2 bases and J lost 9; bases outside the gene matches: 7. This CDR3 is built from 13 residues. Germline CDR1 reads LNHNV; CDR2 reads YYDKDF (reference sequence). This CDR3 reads CATSRSDRVGQYF. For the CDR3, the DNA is TGTGCCACCAGCAGAAGCGACAGGGTCGGGCAGTACTTC.

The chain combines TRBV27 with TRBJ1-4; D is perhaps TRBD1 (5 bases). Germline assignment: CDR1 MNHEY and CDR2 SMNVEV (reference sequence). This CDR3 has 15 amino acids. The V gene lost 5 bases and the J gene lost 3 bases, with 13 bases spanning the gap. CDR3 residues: CASSPGGGSNEKLFF. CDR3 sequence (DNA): TGTGCCAGCAGTCCCGGCGGGGGGTCTAATGAAAAACTGTTTTTT.

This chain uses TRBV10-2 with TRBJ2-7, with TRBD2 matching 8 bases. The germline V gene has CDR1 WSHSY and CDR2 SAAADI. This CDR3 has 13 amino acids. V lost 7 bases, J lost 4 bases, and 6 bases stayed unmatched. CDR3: CASMAGGVYEQYF. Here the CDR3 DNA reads TGCGCCAGCATGGCGGGAGGTGTATACGAGCAGTACTTC.

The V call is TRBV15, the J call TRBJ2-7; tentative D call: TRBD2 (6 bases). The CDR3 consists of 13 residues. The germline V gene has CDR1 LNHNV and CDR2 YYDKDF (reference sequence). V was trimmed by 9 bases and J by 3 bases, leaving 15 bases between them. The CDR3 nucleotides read TGTGCCACTAACCTGGGGGGAAGCTACGAGCAGTACTTC. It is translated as CATNLGGSYEQYF.

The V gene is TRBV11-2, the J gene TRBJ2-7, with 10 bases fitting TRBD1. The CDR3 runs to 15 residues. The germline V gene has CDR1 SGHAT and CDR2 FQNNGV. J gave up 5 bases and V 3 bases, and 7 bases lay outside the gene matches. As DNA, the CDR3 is TGTGCCAGCAGCTTTCCCGGGACAGGGGCCCACGAGCAGTACTTC. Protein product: CASSFPGTGAHEQYF. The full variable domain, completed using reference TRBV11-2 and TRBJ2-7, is EAGVAQSPRYKIIEKRQSVAFWCNPISGHATLYWYQQILGQGPKLLIQFQNNGVVDDSQLPKDRFSAERLKGVDSTLKIQPAKLEDSAVYLCASSFPGTGAHEQYFGPGTRLTVT.